A selection of T cell receptor beta chains follows, all from one sample in a study of T cell responses to AZD1222 COVID-19 vaccine. Sequencing used immunoSEQ multiplex PCR; TCRdb keeps in-frame clones, though not all of them. The table shows some 120,000 clones, with about 90% occurring only once. The sequencing used peripheral blood, collected on day 0 of AZD1222 vaccination. Every receptor here comes from an adult in good health. Each CDR3 is given with its conserved first and last residue. The D gene is left open where the match is weak. Clone sizes are given selectively: once, few, many, or a class where the clone is expanded.

CDR3nt: TGTGCCAGCAGCAAACAGGGGGAGGGCAATCAGCCCCAGCATTTT; CDR3aa: CASSKQGEGNQPQHF; j_gene: TRBJ1-5; d_gene: TRBD1; v_gene: TRBV2; abundance: -
CDR3nt: TGTGCCAGTAGTACTGAACAGTACTATGGCTACACCTTC; CDR3aa: CASSTEQYYGYTF; j_gene: TRBJ1-2; d_gene: -; v_gene: TRBV19; abundance: -
CDR3nt: TGTGCCAGCAGCCCCACCGGGACTAGCGGATACACAGATACGCAGTATTTT; CDR3aa: CASSPTGTSGYTDTQYF; j_gene: TRBJ2-3; d_gene: TRBD2; v_gene: TRBV27; abundance: -
CDR3nt: TGTGCCAGCAGCAATACAGGGTCGAATCAGCCCCAGCATTTT; CDR3aa: CASSNTGSNQPQHF; j_gene: TRBJ1-5; d_gene: -; v_gene: TRBV7-2; abundance: -
CDR3nt: TGTGCCAGCAGTTTACCTTCCTATGAAGCTTTCTTT; CDR3aa: CASSLPSYEAFF; j_gene: TRBJ1-1; d_gene: -; v_gene: TRBV28; abundance: -
CDR3nt: TGTGCCAGCAGCCAAAAGCGGGGGGCCTACACAGATACGCAGTATTTT; CDR3aa: CASSQKRGAYTDTQYF; j_gene: TRBJ2-3; d_gene: TRBD2; v_gene: TRBV4-2; abundance: -
CDR3nt: TGTGCCAGCAGTTATGGAGGCTACACCTTC; CDR3aa: CASSYGGYTF; j_gene: TRBJ1-2; d_gene: -; v_gene: TRBV6-5; abundance: -
CDR3nt: TGTGCCAGCAGTCAGCGGGAACCCTACGAGCAGTACTTC; CDR3aa: CASSQREPYEQYF; j_gene: TRBJ2-7; d_gene: TRBD2; v_gene: TRBV28; abundance: -
CDR3nt: TGTGCCAGCAGCCCAGATTACCGGGTCGGCTACACCTTC; CDR3aa: CASSPDYRVGYTF; j_gene: TRBJ1-2; d_gene: -; v_gene: TRBV5-4; abundance: -
CDR3nt: TGTGCCAGCAGTGAATGGCATATTATTGAGACCCAGTACTTC; CDR3aa: CASSEWHIIETQYF; j_gene: TRBJ2-5; d_gene: -; v_gene: TRBV6-1; abundance: -
CDR3nt: TGTGCCAGCAGTGTGGAGAGTGAAGCTTTCTTT; CDR3aa: CASSVESEAFF; j_gene: TRBJ1-1; d_gene: -; v_gene: TRBV2; abundance: -
CDR3nt: TGTGCCAGCAGCCCCGTAAGGGGCACAGATACGCAGTATTTT; CDR3aa: CASSPVRGTDTQYF; j_gene: TRBJ2-3; d_gene: -; v_gene: TRBV5-6; abundance: once
CDR3nt: TGTGCCAGCAGTGAAGGTCAGGGGTACACTGAAGCTTTCTTT; CDR3aa: CASSEGQGYTEAFF; j_gene: TRBJ1-1; d_gene: -; v_gene: TRBV2; abundance: -
CDR3nt: TGTGCCAGCAATGCAGGACGCTCACCCCTCCACTTT; CDR3aa: CASNAGRSPLHF; j_gene: TRBJ1-6; d_gene: -; v_gene: TRBV6-5; abundance: -
CDR3nt: TGTGCCAGCAGTGAGATTAGGGGCTCTGGAAATTCACCCCTCCACTTT; CDR3aa: CASSEIRGSGNSPLHF; j_gene: TRBJ1-6; d_gene: -; v_gene: TRBV6-1; abundance: -
CDR3nt: TGCGCCAGCAGCCAAGGGGACAGCTCCTACGAGCAGTACTTC; CDR3aa: CASSQGDSSYEQYF; j_gene: TRBJ2-7; d_gene: TRBD1; v_gene: TRBV4-1; abundance: -
CDR3nt: TGTGCCAGCTCACGCCTAGGGGGGATTGACTATGGCTACACCTTC; CDR3aa: CASSRLGGIDYGYTF; j_gene: TRBJ1-2; d_gene: -; v_gene: TRBV18; abundance: -
CDR3nt: TGTGCCAGCAGCCCACGGACAGGGGGGAGCACTGAAGCTTTCTTT; CDR3aa: CASSPRTGGSTEAFF; j_gene: TRBJ1-1; d_gene: TRBD1; v_gene: TRBV9; abundance: once
CDR3nt: TGTGCCAGCAGTGAATACGGTGAGCAGTTCTTC; CDR3aa: CASSEYGEQFF; j_gene: TRBJ2-1; d_gene: -; v_gene: TRBV2; abundance: -
CDR3nt: TGTGCCAGCAGTTTGGCAGGGTTTGGCTACACCTTC; CDR3aa: CASSLAGFGYTF; j_gene: TRBJ1-2; d_gene: -; v_gene: TRBV28; abundance: once
CDR3nt: TGTGCCAGCAGCTCGCAGGGGGCCGTGGAGACCCAGTACTTC; CDR3aa: CASSSQGAVETQYF; j_gene: TRBJ2-5; d_gene: TRBD1; v_gene: TRBV5-4; abundance: once
CDR3nt: TGTGCCGGCCGGGCAGGACACTATGGCTACACCTTC; CDR3aa: CAGRAGHYGYTF; j_gene: TRBJ1-2; d_gene: -; v_gene: TRBV6-5; abundance: -
CDR3nt: TGTGCCAGCAGCTTGGCGGGGAAAAACTATGGCTACACCTTC; CDR3aa: CASSLAGKNYGYTF; j_gene: TRBJ1-2; d_gene: -; v_gene: TRBV5-4; abundance: -
CDR3nt: TGTGCCACCAGCAGAGATGGGTATGGCTACACCTTC; CDR3aa: CATSRDGYGYTF; j_gene: TRBJ1-2; d_gene: -; v_gene: TRBV15; abundance: -
CDR3nt: TGTGCCAGCAGTCCCAATCCGACAGGGGGCTCCTACGAGCAGTACTTC; CDR3aa: CASSPNPTGGSYEQYF; j_gene: TRBJ2-7; d_gene: TRBD1; v_gene: TRBV28; abundance: -
CDR3nt: TGTGCCAGTGGCTATGGCTACACCTTC; CDR3aa: CASGYGYTF; j_gene: TRBJ1-2; d_gene: -; v_gene: TRBV19; abundance: -
CDR3nt: TGTGCCAGCAGTTTGGCAGGAGGAGGGAACAATCAGCCCCAGCATTTT; CDR3aa: CASSLAGGGNNQPQHF; j_gene: TRBJ1-5; d_gene: -; v_gene: TRBV28; abundance: once
CDR3nt: TGTGCCAGCAGCTTGGTGGCGGGGGAATCCAATGAGCAGTTCTTC; CDR3aa: CASSLVAGESNEQFF; j_gene: TRBJ2-1; d_gene: TRBD2; v_gene: TRBV5-4; abundance: few
CDR3nt: TGTGCCAGCAGGGAGATTTATAGCAATCAGCCCCAGCATTTT; CDR3aa: CASREIYSNQPQHF; j_gene: TRBJ1-5; d_gene: -; v_gene: TRBV2; abundance: -
CDR3nt: TGTGCCAGCAGCCTTGGGACCTTACCTGAAGCTTTCTTT; CDR3aa: CASSLGTLPEAFF; j_gene: TRBJ1-1; d_gene: -; v_gene: TRBV3-1/TRBV3-2; abundance: once
CDR3nt: TGTGCCAGCAGCTTAGCGGAGGCCCAAACTGAAGCTTTCTTT; CDR3aa: CASSLAEAQTEAFF; j_gene: TRBJ1-1; d_gene: -; v_gene: TRBV7-2; abundance: -
CDR3nt: TGTGCCAGCTCACCAAGGGACCTCAGGGAGGCAGGGTTGGATGGCTACACCTTC; CDR3aa: CASSPRDLREAGLDGYTF; j_gene: TRBJ1-2; d_gene: -; v_gene: TRBV18; abundance: -
CDR3nt: TGTGCCAGCAGCCAAGCCAGGGACTATGGCTACACCTTC; CDR3aa: CASSQARDYGYTF; j_gene: TRBJ1-2; d_gene: -; v_gene: TRBV4-2; abundance: -
CDR3nt: TGTGCCATCGGAAGGGGGGTGAACACTGAAGCTTTCTTT; CDR3aa: CAIGRGVNTEAFF; j_gene: TRBJ1-1; d_gene: -; v_gene: TRBV27; abundance: -
CDR3nt: TGTGCCAGCAGCCTTAGCGGGGGGGCCAACAATGAGCAGTTCTTC; CDR3aa: CASSLSGGANNEQFF; j_gene: TRBJ2-1; d_gene: TRBD2; v_gene: TRBV7-3; abundance: few
CDR3nt: TGTGCCAGCAGCCAAGAGGGGGCTAGCCACTTC; CDR3aa: CASSQEGASHF; j_gene: TRBJ2-5; d_gene: -; v_gene: TRBV3-1/TRBV3-2; abundance: -
CDR3nt: TGTGCCAGCAGTCCACCCTGGGGTCGTATTTCTGGAAACACCATATATTTT; CDR3aa: CASSPPWGRISGNTIYF; j_gene: TRBJ1-3; d_gene: -; v_gene: TRBV28; abundance: -
CDR3nt: TGTGCCAGCAGCCAAGGGAACACTGAAGCTTTCTTT; CDR3aa: CASSQGNTEAFF; j_gene: TRBJ1-1; d_gene: -; v_gene: TRBV3-1/TRBV3-2; abundance: few
CDR3nt: TGTGCCAGCAGGGCGACAGGGGGCGGTGGAAACACCATATATTTT; CDR3aa: CASRATGGGGNTIYF; j_gene: TRBJ1-3; d_gene: TRBD1; v_gene: TRBV7-2; abundance: -
CDR3nt: TGTGCCAGCAGCTTGCCGGAGATTAAAGAGCAGTACTTC; CDR3aa: CASSLPEIKEQYF; j_gene: TRBJ2-7; d_gene: -; v_gene: TRBV5-4; abundance: -
CDR3nt: TGTGCCAGCAGCTTAAACCCATCAGATACGCAGTATTTT; CDR3aa: CASSLNPSDTQYF; j_gene: TRBJ2-3; d_gene: -; v_gene: TRBV7-2; abundance: once
CDR3nt: TGTGCCTTACAGACTAGCGGGAGGTTGTACACCGGGGAGCTGTTTTTT; CDR3aa: CALQTSGRLYTGELFF; j_gene: TRBJ2-2; d_gene: TRBD2; v_gene: TRBV30; abundance: -
CDR3nt: TGTGCCAGCAGCCCCGCCGAGGGATATCAGCCCCAGCATTTT; CDR3aa: CASSPAEGYQPQHF; j_gene: TRBJ1-5; d_gene: -; v_gene: TRBV7-9; abundance: -
CDR3nt: TGCAGCGTAGTGGACAGGGACTATGGCTACACCTTC; CDR3aa: CSVVDRDYGYTF; j_gene: TRBJ1-2; d_gene: TRBD1; v_gene: TRBV29-1; abundance: -
CDR3nt: TGTGCCAGCAGCAGAGACAGGGTGGGGCCCTCTGGGGCCAACGTCCTGACTTTC; CDR3aa: CASSRDRVGPSGANVLTF; j_gene: TRBJ2-6; d_gene: TRBD1; v_gene: TRBV7-3; abundance: few
CDR3nt: TGTGCCAGCAGCCAAGGGGTGACTAGCGGGGGCGAGCAGTACTTC; CDR3aa: CASSQGVTSGGEQYF; j_gene: TRBJ2-7; d_gene: TRBD2; v_gene: TRBV3-1/TRBV3-2; abundance: -
CDR3nt: TGTGCCAGCAGTTTAGGCCGGGCTATTGGCAATCAACCCCAGCATTTT; CDR3aa: CASSLGRAIGNQPQHF; j_gene: TRBJ1-5; d_gene: -; v_gene: TRBV28; abundance: -
CDR3nt: TGTGCCAGCAGCCAAGTCCGGGGGGGCGAGCAGTACTTC; CDR3aa: CASSQVRGGEQYF; j_gene: TRBJ2-7; d_gene: TRBD2; v_gene: TRBV3-1/TRBV3-2; abundance: -
CDR3nt: TGTGCCAGCAGCACGGAGCCAGTGAGCAATCAGCCCCAGCATTTT; CDR3aa: CASSTEPVSNQPQHF; j_gene: TRBJ1-5; d_gene: -; v_gene: TRBV9; abundance: -
CDR3nt: TGTGCCAGCAGCCAAGACCCCTCGTACAATGAGCAGTTCTTC; CDR3aa: CASSQDPSYNEQFF; j_gene: TRBJ2-1; d_gene: -; v_gene: TRBV3-1/TRBV3-2; abundance: -
CDR3nt: TGTGCCAGCAGTTACGAGCCGATCTCTGGGGCCAACGTCCTGACTTTC; CDR3aa: CASSYEPISGANVLTF; j_gene: TRBJ2-6; d_gene: -; v_gene: TRBV6-5; abundance: -
CDR3nt: TGTGCCAGCAGCCCCCAGGGGGGACTCTACGAGCAGTACTTC; CDR3aa: CASSPQGGLYEQYF; j_gene: TRBJ2-7; d_gene: -; v_gene: TRBV7-8; abundance: -
CDR3nt: TGTGCCAGCAGTTACTCGACCCTACCTTCCGACACCATATATTTT; CDR3aa: CASSYSTLPSDTIYF; j_gene: TRBJ1-3; d_gene: -; v_gene: TRBV6-5; abundance: -